A selection of T cell receptor beta chains follows, all from one sample in a study of blood T cell repertoires in COVID-19. Sequenced by immunoSEQ multiplex PCR; TCRdb stores in-frame clones only, minus some. The sample contains 200,000 to 300,000 clones, about 70% of which appear only once. Specimen: peripheral blood. Receptors originate from a woman of 80 years or more with acute or convalescent COVID-19. Each CDR3 is given with its conserved first and last residue. D genes are given only for firm matches. Rows may omit the clone size; those that give it use once, few, many or a size class.

j_call clone_size d_call v_call cdr3_aa cdr3_nt
TRBJ2-3 NA TRBD2 TRBV19 CASSMRAGMGTQYF TGTGCCAGTAGTATGAGAGCGGGAATGGGTACGCAGTATTTT
TRBJ2-1 NA TRBD2 TRBV13 CASSDAQGGSYNEQFF TGTGCCAGCAGCGACGCTCAGGGAGGGTCCTACAATGAGCAGTTCTTC
TRBJ2-5 NA TRBD1 TRBV3-1/TRBV3-2 CASSQITGGASETQYF TGTGCCAGCAGCCAAATCACAGGGGGCGCCTCAGAGACCCAGTACTTC
TRBJ1-3 NA TRBD1 TRBV19 CASSMLTGGASGNTIYF TGTGCCAGTAGTATGTTGACAGGGGGCGCCTCTGGAAACACCATATATTTT
TRBJ1-3 many TRBD1 TRBV5-1 CASSPGTGAHTIYF TGCGCCAGCAGCCCAGGGACAGGTGCGCACACCATATATTTT
TRBJ1-2 NA NA TRBV14 CASSREKGGYGYTF TGTGCCAGCAGCCGGGAAAAGGGCGGGTATGGCTACACCTTC
TRBJ1-2 NA TRBD1 TRBV7-2 CASSLTGDSGYTF TGTGCCAGCAGCTTGACAGGGGATAGCGGCTACACCTTC
TRBJ2-7 NA NA TRBV6-2/TRBV6-3 CASSSYYEQYF TGTGCCAGCAGTTCCTACTACGAGCAGTACTTC
TRBJ2-5 NA TRBD1 TRBV5-1 CASSPTPISTGGGETQYF TGCGCCAGCAGCCCTACACCCATCTCGACAGGGGGAGGAGAGACCCAGTACTTC
TRBJ2-5 NA TRBD2 TRBV19 CASSSRLAGVQETQYF TGTGCCAGTAGTTCACGACTAGCGGGGGTTCAAGAGACCCAGTACTTC
TRBJ1-2 NA NA TRBV12-3/TRBV12-4 CASSLREEKGYTF TGTGCCAGCAGTTTACGGGAGGAAAAGGGCTACACCTTC
TRBJ2-7 NA TRBD1 TRBV11-2 CASSTGTGYGQYF TGTGCCAGCAGCACCGGGACAGGGTACGGGCAGTACTTC
TRBJ1-1 NA TRBD1 TRBV6-6 CASSRQGAEAFF TGTGCCAGCAGCCGACAGGGGGCTGAAGCTTTCTTT
TRBJ1-1 NA NA TRBV11-3 CASSLDPGTEAFF TGTGCCAGCAGCTTAGACCCGGGAACTGAAGCTTTCTTT
TRBJ2-4 many TRBD2 TRBV7-9 CASSSLPSGAFFQNIQYF TGTGCCAGCAGCTCACTGCCTAGCGGCGCGTTCTTCCAAAACATTCAGTACTTC
TRBJ2-5 few TRBD2 TRBV19 CASSPLLAGGRQETQYF TGTGCCAGTAGTCCCCTTCTAGCGGGGGGCCGCCAAGAGACCCAGTACTTC
TRBJ1-5 NA TRBD1 TRBV19 CASSIAGQGAGQPQHF TGTGCCAGTAGTATAGCGGGGCAGGGGGCTGGGCAGCCCCAGCATTTT
TRBJ1-6 NA NA TRBV6-2/TRBV6-3 CASSYSRSSYNSPLHF TGTGCCAGCAGTTACTCGAGGAGCTCCTATAATTCACCCCTCCACTTT
TRBJ2-5 NA TRBD1 TRBV7-9 CAIPDREQETQYF TGTGCCATCCCGGACAGGGAGCAAGAGACCCAGTACTTC
TRBJ2-7 NA NA TRBV28 CASSRDKYEQYF TGTGCCAGCAGTCGAGACAAGTACGAGCAGTACTTC
TRBJ1-1 once NA TRBV6-5 CASIQVGRDTEAFF TGTGCCAGCATCCAAGTGGGCAGGGACACTGAAGCTTTCTTT
TRBJ1-2 NA TRBD1 TRBV2 CASILDRRYGYTF TGTGCCAGCATCCTGGACAGGCGCTATGGCTACACCTTC
TRBJ2-7 NA NA TRBV7-2 CASSRDIAYEQYF TGTGCCAGCAGCCGGGACATTGCCTACGAGCAGTACTTC
TRBJ1-2 NA TRBD1 TRBV12-5 CASGLVIGGTGVYGYTF TGTGCTAGTGGTTTGGTAATAGGTGGGACAGGGGTCTATGGCTACACCTTC
TRBJ1-2 once NA TRBV6-5 CASSYSQSYGYTF TGTGCCAGCAGTTACTCGCAGTCCTATGGCTACACCTTC